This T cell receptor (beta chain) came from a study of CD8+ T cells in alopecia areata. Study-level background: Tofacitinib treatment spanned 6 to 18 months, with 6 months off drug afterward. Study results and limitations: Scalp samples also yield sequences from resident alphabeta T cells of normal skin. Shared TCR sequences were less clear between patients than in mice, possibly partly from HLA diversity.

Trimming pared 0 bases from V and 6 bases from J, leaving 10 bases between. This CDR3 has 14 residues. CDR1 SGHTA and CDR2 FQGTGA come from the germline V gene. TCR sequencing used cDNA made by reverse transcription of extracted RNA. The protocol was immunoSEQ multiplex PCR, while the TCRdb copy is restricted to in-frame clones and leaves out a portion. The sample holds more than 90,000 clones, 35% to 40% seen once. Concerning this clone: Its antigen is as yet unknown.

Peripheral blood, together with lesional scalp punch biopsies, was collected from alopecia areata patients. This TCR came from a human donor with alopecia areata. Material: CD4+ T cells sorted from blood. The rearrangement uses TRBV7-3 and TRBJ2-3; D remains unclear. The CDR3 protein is CASSLTSPPDTQYF. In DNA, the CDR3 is TGTGCCAGCAGCTTAACATCCCCCCCGGATACGCAGTATTTT.